This entry lists 20 T cell receptor beta chains sequenced from one sample in a study of shared clonotypes between healthy human individuals. Produced via immunoSEQ multiplex PCR; TCRdb's table is partial and in-frame only. The sample holds approximately 600,000 clones, 90% to 95% seen once. The naive CD8 fraction comprised CD45RO-negative cells positively selected for CCR7 and excluded terminally differentiated effector memory CD45RA+ cells. Sequenced sample: naive CD8+ T cells sorted from blood. The receptors were sampled from a woman in her 30s in good health.

This chain uses TRBV27 with TRBJ2-7; 8 bases align to TRBD1. Germline CDR1 is MNHEY and CDR2 is SMNVEV (reference sequence). The CDR3 is 16 amino acids. The junction had 13 bases not matched to a gene; V was cut back by 2 bases and J by 7 bases. CDR3 residues: CASSLNQGAVSREQYF. The CDR3 coding sequence is TGTGCCAGCAGTTTAAACCAGGGGGCTGTCTCGCGGGAGCAGTACTTC.

This clone was detected only a few times. This chain connects TRBV11-1 to TRBJ2-7; tentative D call: TRBD1 (6 bases). V gave up 0 bases and J gave up 5 bases, with 14 bases separating them. Germline V gene sequence: CDR1 SGHAT, CDR2 FQDESV (reference sequence). The CDR3 contains 15 residues. CDR3 residues: CASSLALGAADEQYF. Here the CDR3 DNA reads TGTGCCAGCAGCTTAGCGTTGGGGGCCGCAGACGAGCAGTACTTC. Complete variable domain (other parts from reference TRBV11-1 and TRBJ2-7): EAEVAQSPRYKITEKSQAVAFWCDPISGHATLYWYRQILGQGPELLVQFQDESVVDDSQLPKDRFSAERLKGVDSTLKIQPAELGDSAMYLCASSLALGAADEQYFGPGTRLTVT.

The chain joins TRBV9 to TRBJ1-1, with TRBD1 as a possible D gene (5 bases). Germline CDR1 and CDR2: SGDLS and YYNGEE. V lost 4 bases and J 4 bases, leaving 11 bases between the germline ends. The CDR3 sequence is 13 residues long. The CDR3 DNA reads TGTGCCAGCAGCTTAGGGGTGACCACTGAAGCTTTCTTT. Protein sequence: CASSLGVTTEAFF.

The V gene is TRBV19, the J gene TRBJ2-7, with D possibly being TRBD1 (6 bases). V was cut by 6 bases and J by 2 bases, with 14 bases left in between. The CDR3 extends over 14 amino acids. Germline V gene data show CDR1 as LNHDA and CDR2 as SQIVND (reference sequence). CDR3 loop: CASSTRTDPYEQYF. The CDR3 region has the DNA TGTGCCAGTAGCACAAGGACAGATCCCTACGAGCAGTACTTC. The whole variable domain, filled in from reference TRBV19 and TRBJ2-7, reads DGGITQSPKYLFRKEGQNVTLSCEQNLNHDAMYWYRQDPGQGLRLIYYSQIVNDFQKGDIAEGYSVSREKKESFPLTVTSAQKNPTAFYLCASSTRTDPYEQYFGPGTRLTVT.

CDR3 region: CASSWASGYNEQFF. The CDR3 DNA reads TGTGCCAGCAGTTGGGCTAGCGGCTACAATGAGCAGTTCTTC. This chain connects TRBV27 to TRBJ2-1; 7 nucleotides line up with TRBD2. This CDR3 spans 14 amino acids. CDR1 is MNHEY, CDR2 SMNVEV, per germline (reference sequence). The V segment lost 4 bases and the J segment 3 bases; nucleotides outside the gene matches: 3.

This chain uses TRBV20-1 with TRBJ1-2; no clear D gene. In germline, CDR1 is DFQATT, CDR2 SNEGSKA (reference sequence). V lost 6 bases, J lost 4 bases, and 9 bases lay in between. CDR3 length: 11 amino acids. CDR3 DNA sequence: TGCAGTGCAAAAACTGGCTATGGCTACACCTTC. Its protein is CSAKTGYGYTF.

A note on this clone: An end of the junction differs from the germline gene, which may be a read error. The gene calls are TRBV6-5 and TRBJ1-2; perhaps TRBD1 as D (5 bases). The CDR3 totals 13 residues. From germline, CDR1 is MNHEY and CDR2 SVGAGI. The CDR3 loop is CASSVWGGYGCTF. CDR3 sequence (DNA): TGTGCCAGCAGTGTGTGGGGGGGATATGGCTGCACCTTC.

Worth noting for this clone: At the DNA level, this CDR3 is encoded by other sequences in the same sample as well. The CDR3 is CASSIALGELFF. CDR3 in DNA: TGTGCCAGTAGTATAGCCCTCGGGGAGCTGTTTTTT. The V call is TRBV19, the J call TRBJ2-2, with no clear D. V lost 1 base, J lost 7 bases, and 4 bases lay in between. The length of the CDR3 is 12 residues. Germline V gene lookup returns CDR1 LNHDA and CDR2 SQIVND (reference sequence).

The chain is built from TRBV19 and TRBJ1-1, with D perhaps matching TRBD1 (6 bases). This CDR3 contains 13 residues. The V gene's germline CDR1 is LNHDA and CDR2 SQIVND (reference sequence). Trimming left V 8 bases short and J 0 bases short, with 10 bases between. The CDR3 DNA reads TGTGCCAGTGAGACAGGACTGAACACTGAAGCTTTCTTT. Translating it yields CASETGLNTEAFF.

This chain uses TRBV9 with TRBJ2-7, with 8 bases that match TRBD1. Germline CDR1 SGDLS, CDR2 YYNGEE. The length of the CDR3 is 14 residues. J gave up 6 bases and V 0 bases, and 5 bases lay outside the gene matches. This CDR3 reads CASSVGGGTGEQYF. The CDR3 DNA follows: TGTGCCAGCAGCGTAGGTGGAGGGACAGGCGAGCAGTACTTC.

Turning to this clone: Other DNA sequences in this specimen translate into the identical CDR3. This chain uses TRBV5-1 with TRBJ2-7; no definite D call. Germline lookup yields CDR1 SGHRS and CDR2 YFSETQ. The V end was cut by 0 bases, the J end by 3 bases, with 7 bases between. The CDR3 extends over 13 amino acids. CDR3 sequence reads: CASSLDSLYEQYF. In DNA, the CDR3 is TGCGCCAGCAGCTTGGACAGCCTCTACGAGCAGTACTTC. Full variable domain (rest looked up from reference TRBV5-1 and TRBJ2-7): KAGVTQTPRYLIKTRGQQVTLSCSPISGHRSVSWYQQTPGQGLQFLFEYFSETQRNKGNFPGRFSGRQFSNSRSEMNVSTLELGDSALYLCASSLDSLYEQYFGPGTRLTVT.

Points on this clone: Other DNA sequences in this specimen translate into the identical CDR3. The rearrangement uses TRBV9 and TRBJ2-7; D gene uncertain. Germline V gene sequence: CDR1 SGDLS, CDR2 YYNGEE. The V gene lost 0 bases and the J gene lost 1 base, with 8 bases spanning the gap. There are 14 residues in the CDR3. The CDR3 sequence: CASSVEGTSYEQYF. Here the CDR3 DNA reads TGTGCCAGCAGCGTAGAAGGTACGTCCTACGAGCAGTACTTC.

This chain links TRBV9 with TRBJ2-7, with 7 bases lining up with TRBD1. Unmatched junction bases numbered 4, after V lost 3 bases and J lost 1 base. Germline CDR1 reads SGDLS; CDR2 reads YYNGEE. This CDR3 contains 14 residues. CDR3 sequence (DNA): TGTGCCAGCAGCGGGTTGGACAGGTCCTACGAGCAGTACTTC. This translates into CASSGLDRSYEQYF. Combining the CDR3 with reference TRBV9 and TRBJ2-7 gives the whole variable domain DSGVTQTPKHLITATGQRVTLRCSPRSGDLSVYWYQQSLDQGLQFLIQYYNGEERAKGNILERFSAQQFPDLHSELNLSSLELGDSALYFCASSGLDRSYEQYFGPGTRLTVT.

The gene calls are TRBV28 and TRBJ1-2; D may be TRBD1 (5 bases). The CDR3 covers 13 residues. Trimming took 1 base from V and 8 from J, leaving 11 bases between them. The germline V gene has CDR1 MDHEN and CDR2 SYDVKM. The CDR3 DNA sequence: TGTGCCAGCAGTTTATCCAGGGTGTCCGGCTACACCTTC. Amino acid sequence: CASSLSRVSGYTF.

The J gene is TRBJ1-2, the V gene TRBV27; 7 nucleotides align to TRBD1. CDR3 length equals 16 residues. Germline V lookup: CDR1 MNHEY, CDR2 SMNVEV (reference sequence). The J segment lost 10 bases and the V segment lost 7 bases, leaving 21 bases of the junction unmatched. CDR3 in DNA: TGTGCCAGCACTAAGATTAGTAGGACAGGAGGCATTGTCTACACCTTC. It translates to CASTKISRTGGIVYTF.

The chain employs TRBV13 and TRBJ2-5; the D is unclear. Judging by the DNA end, TRBJ2-7 fits better; the J call may be wrong. This CDR3 has 12 residues. From germline, CDR1 is PRHDT and CDR2 FYEKMQ (reference sequence). CDR3: CASSIDSYEQYF. Here the CDR3 DNA reads TGTGCCAGCAGCATCGATTCCTACGAGCAGTACTTC.

The chain uses TRBV19 and TRBJ2-1; 7 bases line up with TRBD1. The CDR3 loop spans 15 amino acids. Germline V gene sequence: CDR1 LNHDA, CDR2 SQIVND (reference sequence). V shed 3 bases and J 8 bases; nucleotides not matched to a gene: 10. Written as DNA, the CDR3 is TGTGCCAGTAGTATTGGACAGGCCCTCAGGGATGAGCAGTTCTTC. It specifies CASSIGQALRDEQFF.

This clone was seen only once. This chain joins TRBV4-1 and TRBJ2-5, with 7 bases identical to TRBD2. V was pared by 1 base and J by 11 bases, with 10 bases of the junction left unmatched. Germline V gene lookup returns CDR1 MGHRA and CDR2 YSYEKL. The CDR3 runs to 14 residues. The CDR3 reads CASSQGREFAEQYF. The DNA of the CDR3 is TGCGCCAGCAGCCAAGGGCGGGAGTTTGCAGAGCAGTACTTC.

V and J are TRBV7-8 and TRBJ2-3, with D possibly being TRBD1 or TRBD2 (6 bases each). CDR1 and CDR2 (germline): SGHVS, FQNEAQ. This CDR3 has 18 amino acids. V was shortened by 2 bases and J by 0 bases, with 18 bases between the two germline ends. The CDR3 bases are TGTGCCAGCAGCTTATATTTGGAGGGACAACCTAGCACAGATACGCAGTATTTT. Its translation is CASSLYLEGQPSTDTQYF.

The chain joins TRBV28 to TRBJ2-5, with TRBD1 matching over 7 bases. TRBJ2-7 explains the end of the DNA better; the J call may be wrong. CDR3 length: 14 residues. Germline V gene data show CDR1 as MDHEN and CDR2 as SYDVKM. This CDR3 is CASSRTGQAYEQYF. DNA for the CDR3: TGTGCCAGCAGTAGAACAGGACAGGCCTACGAGCAGTACTTC.